This T cell receptor beta chain was recovered during a study of blood T cell repertoires in COVID-19. CDR3 size: 15 residues. Germline V gives CDR1 MDHEN, CDR2 SYDVKM. V shed 6 bases and J 2 bases; nucleotides not matched to a gene: 6. This clone has just a few counts. The assay was immunoSEQ multiplex PCR, and TCRdb's table has in-frame clones only and misses some. The sample includes over 200,000 clones, around 88% of them seen just once. The source of this sequence is a woman between 50 and 59 years old with acute or convalescent COVID-19. Sequencing input: peripheral blood. The chain recombines TRBV28 with TRBJ2-7; 11 bases line up with TRBD2. The CDR3 DNA is TGTGCCAGCAGCCATAGCGGGAGGGGTACCTACGAGCAGTACTTC. It specifies CASSHSGRGTYEQYF.